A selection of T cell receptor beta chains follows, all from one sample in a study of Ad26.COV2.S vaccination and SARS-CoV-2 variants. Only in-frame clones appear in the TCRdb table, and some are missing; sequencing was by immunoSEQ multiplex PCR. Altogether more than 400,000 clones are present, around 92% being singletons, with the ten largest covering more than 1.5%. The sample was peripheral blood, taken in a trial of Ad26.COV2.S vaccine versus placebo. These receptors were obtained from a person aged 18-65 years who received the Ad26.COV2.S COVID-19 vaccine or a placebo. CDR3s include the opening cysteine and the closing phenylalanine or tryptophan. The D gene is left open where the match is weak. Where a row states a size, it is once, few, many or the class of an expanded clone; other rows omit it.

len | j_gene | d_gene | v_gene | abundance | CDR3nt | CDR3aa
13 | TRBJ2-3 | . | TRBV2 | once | TGTGCCAGCAGGGCAGGGTACCGTGATACGCAGTATTTT | CASRAGYRDTQYF
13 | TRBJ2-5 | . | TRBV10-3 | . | TGTGCCATCAGTGGGGGCGGGCAGGAGACCCAGTACTTC | CAISGGGQETQYF
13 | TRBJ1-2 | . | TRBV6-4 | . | TGTGCCAGCAGTGACCTCTTTGGCTATGGCTACACCTTC | CASSDLFGYGYTF
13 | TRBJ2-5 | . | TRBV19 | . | TGTGCCAGTAGGGGGGCTACTCGGGAGACCCAGTACTTC | CASRGATRETQYF
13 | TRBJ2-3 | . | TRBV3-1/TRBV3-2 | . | TGTGCCAGCAGCCAAGAAAGGGGGGATACGCAGTATTTT | CASSQERGDTQYF
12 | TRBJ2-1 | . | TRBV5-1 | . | TGCGCCAGCAGCTTGGTACTAAATGAGCAGTTCTTC | CASSLVLNEQFF
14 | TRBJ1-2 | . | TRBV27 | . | TGTGCCAGCAGTTATGGGGTGGGCGGCTATGGCTACACCTTC | CASSYGVGGYGYTF
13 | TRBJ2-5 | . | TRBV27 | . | TGTGCCAGCAGTTGGGCAACAGACGAGACCCAGTACTTC | CASSWATDETQYF
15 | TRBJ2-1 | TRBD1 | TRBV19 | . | TGTGCCAGTAGTATAATTCCGGGACAGATAAATGAGCAGTTCTTC | CASSIIPGQINEQFF
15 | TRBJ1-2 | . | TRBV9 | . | TGTGCCAGCAGCCGTCCTCACATCAGGGGCAACGGCTACACCTTC | CASSRPHIRGNGYTF
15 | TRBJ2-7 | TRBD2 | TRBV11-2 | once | TGTGCCAGCAGCTCAGCGGGGGGTTTCTCCTACGAGCAGTACTTC | CASSSAGGFSYEQYF
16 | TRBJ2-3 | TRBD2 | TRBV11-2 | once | TGTGCCAGCAGCACAGGACTAGCGGGGATAACAGATACGCAGTATTTT | CASSTGLAGITDTQYF
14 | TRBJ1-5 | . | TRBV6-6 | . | TGTGCCAGCAGGGGACCAATGGGGACTCAGCCCCAGCATTTT | CASRGPMGTQPQHF
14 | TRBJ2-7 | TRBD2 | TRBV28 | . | TGTGCCAGCAGTTCGGGAGGGTTGAGAGTCGAGCAGTACTTC | CASSSGGLRVEQYF
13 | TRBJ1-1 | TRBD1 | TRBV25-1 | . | TGTGCCAGCAGTGAACGACAGGGCACTGAAGCTTTCTTT | CASSERQGTEAFF
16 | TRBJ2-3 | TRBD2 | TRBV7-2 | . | TGTGCCAGCAGCTTATTTCCCGGGGGGAGCACAGATACGCAGTATTTT | CASSLFPGGSTDTQYF
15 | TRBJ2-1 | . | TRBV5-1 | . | TGCGCCAGCAGCCCATTAGCGAGAGGAGGCAATGAGCAGTTCTTC | CASSPLARGGNEQFF
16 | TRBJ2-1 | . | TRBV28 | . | TGTGCCAGCAGTTTAGACATAGCTCGGTCTAACAATGAGCAGTTCTTC | CASSLDIARSNNEQFF
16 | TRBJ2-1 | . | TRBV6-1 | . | TGTGCCAGCAGTGAATTTCGGGGGTACCCCTACAATGAGCAGTTCTTC | CASSEFRGYPYNEQFF
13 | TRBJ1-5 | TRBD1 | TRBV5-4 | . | TGTGCCAGCAGCATGCAGGGGGATCAGCCCCAGCATTTT | CASSMQGDQPQHF
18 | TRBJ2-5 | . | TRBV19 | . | TGTGCCAGTAGTATTACCCGGACGAGACAGGCGTACCAAGAGACCCAGTACTTC | CASSITRTRQAYQETQYF
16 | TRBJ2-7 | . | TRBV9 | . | TGTGCCAGCGGCGAGGATCAGGGTTCTAGCTCCTACGAGCAGTACTTC | CASGEDQGSSSYEQYF
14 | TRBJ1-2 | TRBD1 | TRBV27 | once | TGTGCCAGCAGTCCACAGGGGGCTAACTATGGCTACACCTTC | CASSPQGANYGYTF
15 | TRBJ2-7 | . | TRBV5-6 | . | TGTGCCAGCAGCTTCGTCGATAGGGGGGATTACGAGCAGTACTTC | CASSFVDRGDYEQYF